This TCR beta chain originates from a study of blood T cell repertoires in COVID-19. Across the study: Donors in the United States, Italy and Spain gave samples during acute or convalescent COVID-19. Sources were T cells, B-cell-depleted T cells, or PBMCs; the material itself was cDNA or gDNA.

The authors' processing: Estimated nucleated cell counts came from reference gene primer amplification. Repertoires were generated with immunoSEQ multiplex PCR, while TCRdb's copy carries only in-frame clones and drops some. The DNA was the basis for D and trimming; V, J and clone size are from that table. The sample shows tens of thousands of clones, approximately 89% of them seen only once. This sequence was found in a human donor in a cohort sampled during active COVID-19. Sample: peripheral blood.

This CDR3 is CASSSGSNQPQHF. In DNA form, the CDR3 reads TGTGCCAGCAGCTCCGGTAGCAATCAGCCCCAGCATTTT. V and J are TRBV5-6 and TRBJ1-5; no definite D call. This CDR3 has 13 amino acids. V was cut by 3 bases and J by 0 bases, with 4 bases left in between. Germline CDR1 reads SGHDT; CDR2 reads YYEEEE.